A selection of T cell receptor beta chains follows, all from one sample in a study of control samples from healthy donors and cancer patients. The table came from immunoSEQ multiplex PCR; TCRdb's copy has only in-frame clones and leaves some out. Of about 41,000 clones listed, approximately 94% are singletons. The sample consisted of blood. Receptors originate from a man aged 55-75 years in good health. Both conserved end residues are part of each CDR3. The D gene is left open where the match is weak. Size is omitted from some rows. Given values are once, few, many or a class for expanded clones.

size: .; J: TRBJ1-3; V: TRBV3-1/TRBV3-2; D: .; CDR3: CASSQDPRDVAGNTIYF; DNA: TGTGCCAGCAGCCAAGATCCCCGGGACGTGGCTGGAAACACCATATATTTT
size: .; J: TRBJ2-4; V: TRBV7-9; D: TRBD1; CDR3: CASSTRRGQGNIQYF; DNA: TGTGCCAGCAGCACCCGGCGCGGACAGGGAAACATTCAGTACTTC
size: .; J: TRBJ2-7; V: TRBV5-3; D: .; CDR3: CARGMGTYEQYF; DNA: TGTGCCAGAGGTATGGGAACGTACGAGCAGTACTTC
size: .; J: TRBJ2-2; V: TRBV6-6; D: .; CDR3: CASNKPGDSNGELFF; DNA: TGTGCCAGCAACAAACCGGGGGACAGTAACGGGGAGCTGTTTTTT
size: .; J: TRBJ2-3; V: TRBV4-1; D: .; CDR3: CASRGGVGGDTQYF; DNA: TGCGCCAGTAGGGGAGGCGTAGGGGGAGATACGCAGTATTTT
size: .; J: TRBJ1-3; V: TRBV10-3; D: TRBD1; CDR3: CAISLDRGGDTIYF; DNA: TGTGCCATCAGTCTAGACAGGGGAGGAGACACCATATATTTT
size: .; J: TRBJ1-3; V: TRBV5-8; D: .; CDR3: CASSFGALENTIYF; DNA: TGTGCCAGCAGCTTCGGAGCCTTGGAAAACACCATATATTTT
size: .; J: TRBJ1-5; V: TRBV28; D: .; CDR3: CASSFLGREQPQHF; DNA: TGTGCCAGCAGTTTCCTAGGGCGGGAGCAGCCCCAGCATTTT
size: .; J: TRBJ1-2; V: TRBV7-9; D: .; CDR3: CASSTSRSYTF; DNA: TGTGCCAGCAGCACCTCGAGGTCCTACACCTTC
size: .; J: TRBJ2-4; V: TRBV5-4; D: TRBD2; CDR3: CASSLGVAGGQNIQYF; DNA: TGTGCCAGCAGCTTGGGAGTAGCGGGAGGGCAGAACATTCAGTACTTC
size: .; J: TRBJ1-3; V: TRBV7-2; D: .; CDR3: CASSQQLSGNTIYF; DNA: TGTGCCAGCAGCCAGCAGCTATCTGGAAACACCATATATTTT
size: .; J: TRBJ2-5; V: TRBV7-2; D: .; CDR3: CASSLEGWKTQYF; DNA: TGTGCCAGCAGCTTAGAAGGTTGGAAGACCCAGTACTTC
size: .; J: TRBJ2-1; V: TRBV7-9; D: .; CDR3: CASSLALGNFDNEQFF; DNA: TGTGCCAGCAGCTTAGCGCTCGGGAATTTCGACAATGAGCAGTTCTTC
size: .; J: TRBJ2-5; V: TRBV12-5; D: .; CDR3: CASGPFGGVETQYF; DNA: TGTGCTAGTGGTCCCTTCGGGGGAGTTGAGACCCAGTACTTC
size: once; J: TRBJ2-1; V: TRBV18; D: TRBD2; CDR3: CASSQLAASYNEQFF; DNA: TGTGCCAGCTCCCAACTAGCGGCCTCCTACAATGAGCAGTTCTTC
size: .; J: TRBJ1-4; V: TRBV7-2; D: TRBD1; CDR3: CASSGPIRGKDEKLFF; DNA: TGTGCCAGCAGCGGACCCATCAGGGGGAAAGATGAAAAACTGTTTTTT
size: .; J: TRBJ2-5; V: TRBV19; D: TRBD1; CDR3: CASSIRGRWETQYF; DNA: TGTGCCAGTAGTATCAGGGGGCGCTGGGAGACCCAGTACTTC
size: .; J: TRBJ2-2; V: TRBV10-1; D: TRBD1; CDR3: CASSRDRSSNAGELFF; DNA: TGCGCCAGCAGTCGGGACAGGAGTAGCAATGCCGGGGAGCTGTTTTTT
size: .; J: TRBJ1-2; V: TRBV5-8; D: TRBD1; CDR3: CASSLSATGRIDYGYTF; DNA: TGTGCCAGCAGCCTCTCGGCGACAGGGCGTATTGACTATGGCTACACCTTC
size: .; J: TRBJ1-5; V: TRBV28; D: .; CDR3: CASSFRGRRNQPQHF; DNA: TGTGCCAGCAGTTTTAGGGGGAGGCGGAATCAGCCCCAGCATTTT
size: .; J: TRBJ1-1; V: TRBV29-1; D: .; CDR3: CSVPPNDMRGVTEAFF; DNA: TGCAGCGTTCCCCCCAACGACATGAGGGGAGTCACTGAAGCTTTCTTT
size: .; J: TRBJ1-5; V: TRBV27; D: .; CDR3: CASSWGGSNQPQHF; DNA: TGTGCCAGCAGTTGGGGCGGCAGCAATCAGCCCCAGCATTTT
size: .; J: TRBJ1-2; V: TRBV28; D: .; CDR3: CASSSTGHYGYTF; DNA: TGTGCCAGCAGCTCCACAGGGCACTATGGCTACACCTTC
size: .; J: TRBJ2-1; V: TRBV7-2; D: TRBD2; CDR3: CASSLALAGGADEQFF; DNA: TGTGCCAGCAGCTTAGCGCTGGCGGGAGGTGCGGATGAGCAGTTCTTC
size: .; J: TRBJ1-5; V: TRBV7-9; D: .; CDR3: CASSLVETGANQPQHF; DNA: TGTGCCAGCAGCTTAGTGGAAACAGGAGCCAATCAGCCCCAGCATTTT
size: .; J: TRBJ2-1; V: TRBV24-1; D: TRBD1; CDR3: CATSDYTRQGRNEQFF; DNA: TGTGCCACCAGTGACTACACTCGACAGGGCCGGAATGAGCAGTTCTTC
size: .; J: TRBJ1-1; V: TRBV19; D: .; CDR3: CASRKGLVNTEAFF; DNA: TGTGCCAGTAGGAAGGGGTTGGTGAACACTGAAGCTTTCTTT
size: once; J: TRBJ2-3; V: TRBV4-1; D: .; CDR3: CASSLSASRTDTQYF; DNA: TGCGCCAGCAGCCTTAGCGCCTCTCGCACAGATACGCAGTATTTT
size: .; J: TRBJ2-1; V: TRBV18; D: TRBD2; CDR3: CASSARLAAYEQFF; DNA: TGTGCCAGCTCAGCGCGACTAGCGGCGTATGAGCAGTTCTTC
size: .; J: TRBJ2-5; V: TRBV18; D: .; CDR3: CASSPLEETQYF; DNA: TGTGCCAGCTCACCACTAGAAGAGACCCAGTACTTC
size: .; J: TRBJ2-3; V: TRBV7-9; D: .; CDR3: CASSLDPLDTQYF; DNA: TGTGCCAGCAGCTTAGATCCCCTGGATACGCAGTATTTT
size: .; J: TRBJ1-2; V: TRBV6-2/TRBV6-3; D: .; CDR3: CASSPGTSYGYTF; DNA: TGTGCCAGCAGCCCAGGGACGTCCTATGGCTACACCTTC